This T cell receptor (beta chain) is from a study of regulatory T cells in long-lasting Graves disease. Study-level background: Patients with persistent Graves' disease had over 5 years of antithyroid drugs and persistent TSH receptor antibodies.

This clonotype was seen a single time. The CDR3 loop spans 12 amino acids. Germline V gives CDR1 DFQATT, CDR2 SNEGSKA (reference sequence). Trimming removed 3 bases from V and 3 bases from J, with 7 bases in between. The TCR beta library used iRepertoire HTBI primers with Arm-PCR amplification of CDR3. TCRdb fed the multiplex PCR reads into MiXCR, producing one record per CDR3 protein. The sample has 390,000 or so distinct CDR3 sequences, roughly 20% seen once; the top ten hold roughly a quarter. Documented time point: persistent/refractory GD, antithyroid drugs over 5 years with positive TRAb. Preparation of the TCR library used RNA extracted from PBMCs.

The chain employs TRBV20-1 and TRBJ2-3; D is undetermined. This specimen was peripheral blood mononuclear cells (PBMCs), taken when the disease was refractory, from a patient treated with antithyroid drugs. The clonotype originates from a woman aged 40 to 50 with Graves disease. The CDR3 sequence: CSARVGTDTQYF. The DNA of the CDR3 is TGCAGTGCTAGGGTCGGAACAGATACGCAGTATTTT.